The 18 T cell receptor beta chains below were found in one sample sequenced in a study of PD-1 blockade in classical Hodgkin lymphoma. The data were produced by immunoSEQ multiplex PCR, yet TCRdb's version contains in-frame clones alone and is incomplete. Among roughly 100,000 clones listed, 89% were seen once. The time point was: cycle 4 day 1 (C4D1), after 6 weeks of nivolumab. Each and every patient relapsed after autologous stem cell transplantation, and patients got differing brentuximab vedotin exposure. The specimen comprised peripheral blood mononuclear cells (PBMCs), sampled before the fourth cycle of nivolumab. These receptors all come from a human donor with classical Hodgkin lymphoma.

V is TRBV27 and J is TRBJ2-1; D may be TRBD2 (6 bases). Trimming left V 5 bases short and J 8 bases short, with 19 bases between. Germline V gene lookup returns CDR1 MNHEY and CDR2 SMNVEV (reference sequence). CDR3 size: 15 residues. The CDR3 DNA follows: TGTGCCAGCAGTCACTTTCGGGGGAGCGTGGATGAGCAGTTCTTC. Translation: CASSHFRGSVDEQFF.

In this sample, this clone turned up a few times. This sequence joins TRBV6-1 and TRBJ1-4; D remains ambiguous. Per the germline V gene, CDR1 is MNHNS and CDR2 is SASEGT. V was cut by 5 bases and J by 2 bases, with 12 bases left in between. The CDR3 loop spans 15 amino acids. The CDR3 protein is CASSKEEGTNEKLFF. The CDR3 DNA is TGTGCCAGCAGTAAAGAGGAGGGTACTAATGAAAAACTGTTTTTT.

The rearrangement joins TRBV6-5 to TRBJ2-3; D gene ambiguous. Looked up from germline, CDR1 is MNHEY and CDR2 is SVGAGI. The V end was cut by 0 bases, the J end by 1 base, with 5 bases between. The CDR3 contains 14 residues. CDR3 sequence (DNA): TGTGCCAGCAGTTACTCGTTCGGCACAGATACGCAGTATTTT. Translated, it gives CASSYSFGTDTQYF.

CDR3 sequence: CASSASGITPYNEQFF. The CDR3, as DNA: TGCGCCAGCAGTGCGAGCGGGATAACACCCTACAATGAGCAGTTCTTC. V and J are TRBV10-1 and TRBJ2-1; 7 positions agree with TRBD2. The CDR3 has 16 residues. After removal of 4 bases from V and 2 bases from J, the junction contained 8 bases not matched to a gene. Germline V lookup: CDR1 WNHNN, CDR2 SYGVQD (reference sequence).

The rearrangement links TRBV10-3 to TRBJ1-4; D might be TRBD1 (5 bases). Trimming removed 10 bases at V and 2 bases at J, with 11 bases between. From germline, CDR1 is ENHRY and CDR2 SYGVKD. The CDR3 is 13 residues long. The CDR3 spells CASQGSTNEKLFF. The CDR3 DNA reads TGTGCCAGTCAGGGTTCTACTAATGAAAAACTGTTTTTT.

This clone was detected once. The chain links TRBV7-2 to TRBJ2-7, with 9 bases aligning to TRBD2. V trimming: 5 bases; J trimming: 7 bases; junction bases outside the gene matches: 9. Germline CDR1 reads SGHTA; CDR2 reads FQGNSA. The CDR3 spans 14 residues. The CDR3 region is CASSGGSGSGEQYF. The CDR3 region has the DNA TGTGCCAGCAGCGGGGGTAGCGGGAGCGGGGAGCAGTACTTC.

The rearrangement joins TRBV5-6 to TRBJ2-5; weak D call: TRBD1 (8 bases). The germline V gene encodes CDR1 SGHDT and CDR2 YYEEEE. The CDR3 spans 14 residues. V gave up 4 bases and J gave up 7 bases, with 17 bases separating them. The CDR3 loop is CASSDGQGGGTQYF. The CDR3 nucleotides read TGTGCCAGCAGCGACGGACAGGGAGGGGGGACCCAGTACTTC.

The table lists this clone with a count of one. This rearrangement joins TRBV11-2 to TRBJ2-1; D gene ambiguous. Between the trimmed V and J ends, which lost 1 base and 6 bases, there was a span of 7 bases. The CDR3 contains 13 residues. Germline-derived CDR1 and CDR2 are SGHAT and FQNNGV. DNA for the CDR3: TGTGCCAGCAGCTTAGGTCGCTTCAATGAGCAGTTCTTC. It codes for CASSLGRFNEQFF.

The chain recombines TRBV11-2 with TRBJ2-1, with 12 bases fitting TRBD2. V was clipped by 3 bases and J by 8 bases; unmatched bases: 14. CDR1 is SGHAT and CDR2 is FQNNGV in the germline V gene. The CDR3 extends over 18 amino acids. As DNA, the CDR3 is TGTGCCAGCAGCTTCGCTGGTCTAGCGGGAGGGCCGGGGTATGAGCAGTTCTTC. Amino acid sequence: CASSFAGLAGGPGYEQFF.

The J gene is TRBJ2-1, the V gene TRBV2; 7 positions match TRBD1. The CDR3 length is 16 residues. Per germline, CDR1 SNHLY and CDR2 FYNNEI. Unmatched junction bases numbered 10, after V lost 6 bases and J lost 2 bases. CDR3 coding DNA: TGTGCCAGCAGCCCCCACCACAGGGGCGCCTACAATGAGCAGTTCTTC. It yields the protein CASSPHHRGAYNEQFF.

The V and J genes are TRBV19 and TRBJ2-3; D is perhaps TRBD1 or TRBD2 (5 bases each). Germline V gene data show CDR1 as LNHDA and CDR2 as SQIVND (reference sequence). The CDR3 totals 13 residues. The V gene lost 3 bases and the J gene lost 4 bases, with 8 bases spanning the gap. This CDR3 is CASSMRGADTQYF. The CDR3 DNA is TGTGCCAGTAGTATGAGGGGTGCAGATACGCAGTATTTT.

This sequence joins TRBV6-6 and TRBJ2-7; D may correspond to TRBD1 or TRBD2 (5 bases each). Trimming took 2 bases from V and 8 from J, leaving 7 bases between them. The CDR3 contains 11 residues. The germline V gene has CDR1 MNHNY and CDR2 SVGAGI (reference sequence). CDR3 coding DNA: TGTGCCAGCAGTTACCCGGGGCAGCAGTACTTC. This codes for CASSYPGQQYF.

The chain has TRBV7-9 and TRBJ1-2; maybe TRBD1 (6 bases). Germline V gene sequence: CDR1 SEHNR, CDR2 FQNEAQ (reference sequence). Trimming cost V 0 bases and J 8 bases, with 16 bases left between them. This CDR3 comprises 15 residues. Here the CDR3 DNA reads TGTGCCAGCAGCTTAGCGCGGGGGGGCGCGAAAGGCTACACCTTC. Its translation is CASSLARGGAKGYTF.

CDR3 protein: CASSLWTSGIGQYF. DNA for the CDR3: TGTGCCAGCAGCCTATGGACTAGCGGGATCGGGCAGTACTTC. The genes are TRBV13 and TRBJ2-7; 12 nucleotides agree with TRBD2. Trimming removed 5 bases from V and 9 bases from J; junction bases left unmatched: 8. CDR1 is PRHDT, CDR2 FYEKMQ, per germline (reference sequence). CDR3 length equals 14 residues. The full variable domain, with the rest looked up from reference TRBV13 and TRBJ2-7, is AAGVIQSPRHLIKEKRETATLKCYPIPRHDTVYWYQQGPGQDPQFLISFYEKMQSDKGSIPDRFSAQQFSDYHSELNMSSLELGDSALYFCASSLWTSGIGQYFGPGTRLTVT.

The chain links TRBV21-1 to TRBJ2-7; the table's D call, TRBD1, has no DNA check behind it. TRBV21-1 is a pseudogene. This CDR3 comprises 17 residues. CDR3 amino acids: CASSSSRTSLLVYEQYF. In DNA, the CDR3 is TGTGCCAGCAGCAGCAGCCGGACAAGCTTATTGGTGTACGAGCAGTACTTC.

This rearrangement joins TRBV10-3 to TRBJ1-1; a weak D match, TRBD1 (6 bases). V dropped 6 bases and J dropped 11 bases, with 16 bases sitting between them. Germline CDR1 and CDR2: ENHRY and SYGVKD. The CDR3 runs 12 residues. The CDR3 sequence: CAIREQGREAFF. The DNA for the CDR3 is TGTGCCATCAGGGAACAGGGTAGGGAGGCTTTCTTT.

The chain is built from TRBV21-1 and TRBJ2-1; TRBD2 is the table's D call, not checked against the DNA. TRBV21-1 is a documented pseudogene. The CDR3 length is 16 residues. The CDR3, as DNA: TGTGCCAGCAGCGAACCCGGGACTAGCGTCCAAAATGGGCAGTTCTTC. It specifies CASSEPGTSVQNGQFF.

This clone showed up just once. V is TRBV28 and J is TRBJ1-2; D might be TRBD1 (6 bases). V dropped 4 bases and J dropped 0 bases, with 9 bases sitting between them. The germline CDR1 and CDR2 sequences are MDHEN and SYDVKM. The CDR3 extends over 14 amino acids. The CDR3 here is CASSSGGTNYGYTF. CDR3 in DNA: TGTGCCAGCAGTTCCGGGGGCACTAACTATGGCTACACCTTC.